The next 18 T cell receptor beta chains were all read from a single sample in a study of blood T cell repertoires in COVID-19. Sequenced by immunoSEQ multiplex PCR; TCRdb stores in-frame clones only, minus some. The table has 88,000 or so clones, 70% to 90% seen once. Input material: peripheral blood. Source of these receptors: a man aged 55 to 70 with acute or convalescent COVID-19.

The chain employs TRBV6-5 and TRBJ1-6; the D gene is possibly TRBD1 (6 bases). CDR1 MNHEY and CDR2 SVGAGI come from the germline V gene. The CDR3 loop spans 14 amino acids. Deletions cut 5 bases from V and 10 bases from J, with 15 bases between. The DNA for the CDR3 is TGTGCCAGCAGTCCGGGACAAACAGGGTCACCCCTCCACTTT. Translating it yields CASSPGQTGSPLHF.

The chain links TRBV5-4 to TRBJ2-1; unclear D gene. With 0 bases removed from V and 6 bases from J, the gap between germline ends came to 13 bases. The CDR3 has 15 residues. CDR1 is SGHNT and CDR2 is YYREEE in the germline V gene (reference sequence). Here the CDR3 DNA reads TGTGCCAGCAGCTTGGAGCCAACTAAGGCCAATGAGCAGTTCTTC. Translated, it gives CASSLEPTKANEQFF. Filled out from reference TRBV5-4 and TRBJ2-1, the complete variable domain reads ETGVTQSPTHLIKTRGQQVTLRCSSQSGHNTVSWYQQALGQGPQFIFQYYREEENGRGNFPPRFSGLQFPNYSSELNVNALELDDSALYLCASSLEPTKANEQFFGPGTRLTVL.

The chain links TRBV19 to TRBJ1-3; D is unresolved. V was cut by 8 bases and J by 2 bases, with 10 bases left in between. CDR1 is LNHDA and CDR2 is SQIVND in the germline V gene (reference sequence). The CDR3 contains 13 residues. CDR3 sequence reads: CASGTVAGNTIYF. Written as DNA, the CDR3 is TGTGCCAGTGGCACAGTTGCTGGAAACACCATATATTTT.

The chain carries TRBV20-1 and TRBJ1-2, with D maybe TRBD1 (5 bases). CDR1 DFQATT and CDR2 SNEGSKA come from the germline V gene (reference sequence). V was pared by 3 bases and J by 1 base, with 6 bases between. The CDR3 has 12 amino acids. CDR3 coding DNA: TGCAGTGCTAGTAGGGGTAACTATGGCTACACCTTC. This codes for CSASRGNYGYTF.

The gene calls are TRBV10-3 and TRBJ2-7, with 8 bases lining up with TRBD1. CDR1 is ENHRY, CDR2 SYGVKD, per germline. The CDR3 is 14 residues long. J lost 2 bases, V lost 7 bases, and 7 bases had no gene match. CDR3 sequence: CAITIRDRTYEQYF. CDR3 sequence (DNA): TGTGCCATCACAATCCGGGACAGGACCTACGAGCAGTACTTC.

This chain links TRBV6-6 with TRBJ1-5; the D gene is possibly TRBD1 (6 bases). From germline, CDR1 is MNHNY and CDR2 SVGAGI (reference sequence). The V end lost 5 bases, the J end lost 4 bases, and 12 bases lay between the germline ends. CDR3 length equals 14 residues. Written as DNA, the CDR3 is TGTGCCAGCAGTCTAGGGACACGGAATCAGCCCCAGCATTTT. This codes for CASSLGTRNQPQHF.

This chain connects TRBV29-1 to TRBJ1-1; no firm D call. CDR3 size: 14 residues. V lost 5 bases, J lost 1 base, and 14 bases lay in between. Germline V lookup: CDR1 SQVTM, CDR2 ANQGSEA. The CDR3 DNA is TGCAGCGTTACAGAACCTTTTCCGAACACTGAAGCTTTCTTT. Translating gives CSVTEPFPNTEAFF.

V gene TRBV5-6 combines with J gene TRBJ1-2; D ambiguous. Looked up from germline, CDR1 is SGHDT and CDR2 is YYEEEE. Between the trimmed V and J ends, which lost 3 bases and 7 bases, there was a span of 22 bases. This CDR3 has 16 amino acids. DNA of the CDR3: TGTGCCAGCAGCTCCGGGGTGAGAAGACTGGGGTTTGGCTACACCTTC. Protein: CASSSGVRRLGFGYTF. Complete variable domain (other parts from reference TRBV5-6 and TRBJ1-2): DAGVTQSPTHLIKTRGQQVTLRCSPKSGHDTVSWYQQALGQGPQFIFQYYEEEERQRGNFPDRFSGHQFPNYSSELNVNALLLGDSALYLCASSSGVRRLGFGYTFGSGTRLTVV.

This clone showed up just once. The V and J genes are TRBV3-1 (or the pseudogene TRBV3-2) and TRBJ2-7, with D possibly matching TRBD2 (6 bases). Germline values: CDR1 LGHDT, CDR2 YNNKEL (reference sequence). The CDR3 extends over 13 amino acids. V gave up 0 bases and J gave up 3 bases, with 6 bases separating them. Here the CDR3 DNA reads TGTGCCAGCAGCCAAGACGGGGGCTACGAGCAGTACTTC. Translating gives CASSQDGGYEQYF.

This chain joins TRBV5-6 and TRBJ2-7, with 9 bases matching TRBD1. This CDR3 contains 16 residues. V lost 3 bases, J lost 0 bases, and 7 bases stayed unmatched. Germline V lookup: CDR1 SGHDT, CDR2 YYEEEE. The CDR3 sequence: CASSWGTGRISYEQYF. CDR3 DNA: TGTGCCAGCAGCTGGGGGACAGGGAGGATCTCCTACGAGCAGTACTTC.

V and J are TRBV5-4 and TRBJ1-6; D remains unclear. The germline gives CDR1 SGHNT, CDR2 YYREEE (reference sequence). This CDR3 is built from 16 residues. Trimming took off 0 bases at V and 7 bases at J, with 14 bases between the two ends. The CDR3 nucleotides are TGTGCCAGCAGCTTGGCCTCGGGAAATAGGAATTCACCCCTCCACTTT. Amino acid sequence: CASSLASGNRNSPLHF.

This sequence joins TRBV2 and TRBJ2-5, with D possibly TRBD2 on 6 matching bases. V gave up 4 bases and J gave up 1 base, with 10 bases separating them. The CDR3 loop spans 14 amino acids. CDR1 is SNHLY, CDR2 FYNNEI, per germline. The CDR3 reads CASSVSGPQETQYF. In DNA, the CDR3 is TGTGCCAGCAGTGTTAGCGGTCCCCAAGAGACCCAGTACTTC.

As regards this clone: At one end, the junction sequence differs from germline, possibly due to a read error. The chain carries TRBV20-1 and TRBJ2-2, with 7 bases aligning to TRBD1. This CDR3 spans 15 amino acids. The germline V gene encodes CDR1 DFQATT and CDR2 SNEGSKA (reference sequence). Here the CDR3 reads CSTSDDRVNTGELFF. The CDR3, as DNA: TGCAGTACTAGTGACGACAGGGTGAACACCGGGGAGCTGTTTTTT.

This clone has a handful of counts. The chain combines TRBV7-2 with TRBJ2-7, with D maybe TRBD2 (7 bases). Germline V gene sequence: CDR1 SGHTA, CDR2 FQGNSA. The length of the CDR3 is 15 residues. V was cut by 10 bases and J by 3 bases, with 22 bases left in between. The CDR3 loop is CAIGPRGAVGYEQYF. CDR3 DNA sequence: TGTGCCATCGGGCCCCGGGGGGCAGTCGGCTACGAGCAGTACTTC.

The chain uses TRBV30 and TRBJ2-5; 7 nucleotides match TRBD2. This CDR3 spans 14 amino acids. Germline trimming cut 2 bases from V and 7 bases from J; bases unmatched to any gene: 10. Germline V gene lookup returns CDR1 GTSNPN and CDR2 SVGIG (reference sequence). The CDR3 sequence: CAWSPRGREGTQYF. DNA of the CDR3: TGTGCCTGGAGTCCCCGGGGGAGGGAGGGGACCCAGTACTTC.

The chain links TRBV19 to TRBJ2-4, with 9 bases fitting TRBD1. The germline CDR1 and CDR2 sequences are LNHDA and SQIVND (reference sequence). V lost 6 bases and J lost 4; bases outside the gene matches: 1. This CDR3 is built from 13 residues. The CDR3 sequence is CASRGTGKNIQYF. In DNA form, the CDR3 reads TGTGCCAGTAGGGGGACAGGGAAAAACATTCAGTACTTC.

This clone was counted between two and nine times. V and J are TRBV3-1 (or the pseudogene TRBV3-2) and TRBJ2-7; no reliable D call. Trimming stripped 4 bases from V and 3 bases from J, with 4 bases between. The CDR3 consists of 11 residues. Germline CDR1 reads LGHDT; CDR2 reads YNNKEL (reference sequence). The CDR3 loop reads CASSRLYEQYF. The CDR3 DNA is TGTGCCAGCAGCCGACTCTACGAGCAGTACTTC.

The sample holds one count of this clone. The chain links TRBV11-3 to TRBJ2-1; TRBD2 might be the D (6 bases). Trimming took off 4 bases at V and 0 bases at J, with 10 bases between the two ends. The germline gives CDR1 SGHNT, CDR2 YENEEA. The CDR3 runs 15 residues. The CDR3 region has the DNA TGTGCCAGCAGCTCCAGGAGGGGCTCCTACAATGAGCAGTTCTTC. It encodes CASSSRRGSYNEQFF.